The entry that follows covers one T cell receptor beta chain sequence. In the original processing: The authors estimated nucleated cell counts from reference gene primer amplification. Libraries were prepared by immunoSEQ multiplex PCR; TCRdb keeps only in-frame clonotypes and omits some of them. The V and J calls and clone size come from that table; D and trimming were worked out from the DNA. In the table there are some 270,000 clones, 75% to 90% of which are singletons. The data originate from a study of blood T cell repertoires in COVID-19. Looking at the study overall: COVID-19 samples from acute and convalescent phases originated in the United States, Italy and Spain.

V dropped 6 bases and J dropped 1; count of bases not matched to a gene: 2. Per germline, CDR1 LNHNV and CDR2 YYDKDF (reference sequence). The CDR3 covers 13 residues. Sequences were obtained from PBMCs or T cells enriched from blood (not recorded which). This TCR came from a woman in her 30s with acute COVID-19. The chain combines TRBV15 with TRBJ2-5; 7 bases are shared with TRBD1. CDR3 protein: CATRTGPQETQYF. CDR3 DNA sequence: TGTGCCACCAGGACAGGGCCCCAAGAGACCCAGTACTTC.